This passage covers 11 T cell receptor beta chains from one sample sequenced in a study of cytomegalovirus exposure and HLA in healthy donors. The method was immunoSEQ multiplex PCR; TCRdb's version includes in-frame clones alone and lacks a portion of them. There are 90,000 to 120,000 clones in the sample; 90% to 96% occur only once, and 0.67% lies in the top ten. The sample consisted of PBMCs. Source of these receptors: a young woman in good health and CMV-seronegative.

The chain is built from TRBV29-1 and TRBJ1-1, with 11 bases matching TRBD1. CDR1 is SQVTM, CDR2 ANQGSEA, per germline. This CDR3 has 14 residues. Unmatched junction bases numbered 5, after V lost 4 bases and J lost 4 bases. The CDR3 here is CSVVRGQGGTEAFF. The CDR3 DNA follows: TGCAGCGTTGTAAGGGGACAGGGGGGCACTGAAGCTTTCTTT.

For the CDR3, the DNA is TGTGCCAGCAGCCCTAGGACAGGGGCTAATACAGATACGCAGTATTTT. This gives the protein CASSPRTGANTDTQYF. V and J are TRBV9 and TRBJ2-3; 9 bases are shared with TRBD1. Unmatched junction bases numbered 9, after V lost 4 bases and J lost 3 bases. CDR3 length equals 16 residues. CDR1 is SGDLS, CDR2 YYNGEE, per germline.

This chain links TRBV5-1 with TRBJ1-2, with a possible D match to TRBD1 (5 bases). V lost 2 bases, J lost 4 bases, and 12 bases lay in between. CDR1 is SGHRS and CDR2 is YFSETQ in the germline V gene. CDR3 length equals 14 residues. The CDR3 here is CASSLGDGVYGYTF. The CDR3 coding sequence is TGCGCCAGCAGCTTAGGGGATGGTGTCTATGGCTACACCTTC. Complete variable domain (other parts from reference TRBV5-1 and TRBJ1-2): KAGVTQTPRYLIKTRGQQVTLSCSPISGHRSVSWYQQTPGQGLQFLFEYFSETQRNKGNFPGRFSGRQFSNSRSEMNVSTLELGDSALYLCASSLGDGVYGYTFGSGTRLTVV.

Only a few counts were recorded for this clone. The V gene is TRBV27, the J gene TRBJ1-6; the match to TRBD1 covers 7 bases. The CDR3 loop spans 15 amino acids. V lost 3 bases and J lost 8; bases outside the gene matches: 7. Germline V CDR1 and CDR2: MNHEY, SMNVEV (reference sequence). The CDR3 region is CASSFYRGKDSPLHF. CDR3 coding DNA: TGTGCCAGCAGTTTCTACAGGGGTAAGGATTCACCCCTCCACTTT.

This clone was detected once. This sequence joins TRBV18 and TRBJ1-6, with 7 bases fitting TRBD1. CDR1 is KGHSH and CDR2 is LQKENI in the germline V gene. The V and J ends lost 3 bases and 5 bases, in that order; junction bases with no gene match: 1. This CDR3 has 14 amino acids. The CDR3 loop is CASSPGTDNSPLHF. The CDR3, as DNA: TGTGCCAGCTCACCCGGGACAGATAATTCACCCCTCCACTTT. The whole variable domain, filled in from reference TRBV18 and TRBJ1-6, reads NAGVMQNPRHLVRRRGQEARLRCSPMKGHSHVYWYRQLPEEGLKFMVYLQKENIIDESGMPKERFSAEFPKEGPSILRIQQVVRGDSAAYFCASSPGTDNSPLHFGNGTRLTVT.

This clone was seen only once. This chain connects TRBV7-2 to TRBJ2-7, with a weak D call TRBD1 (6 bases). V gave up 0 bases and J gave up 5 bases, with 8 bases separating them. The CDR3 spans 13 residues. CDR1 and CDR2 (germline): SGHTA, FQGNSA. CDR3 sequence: CASSLANRDEQYF. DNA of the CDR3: TGTGCCAGCAGCTTAGCGAACAGGGACGAGCAGTACTTC. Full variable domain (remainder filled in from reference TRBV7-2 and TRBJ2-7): GAGVSQSPSNKVTEKGKDVELRCDPISGHTALYWYRQSLGQGLEFLIYFQGNSAPDKSGLPSDRFSAERTGGSVSTLTIQRTQQEDSAVYLCASSLANRDEQYFGPGTRLTVT.

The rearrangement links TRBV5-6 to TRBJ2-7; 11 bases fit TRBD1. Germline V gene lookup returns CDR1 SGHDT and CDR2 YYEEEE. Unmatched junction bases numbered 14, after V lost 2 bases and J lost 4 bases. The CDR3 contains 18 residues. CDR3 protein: CASSFFLARDRGNYEQYF. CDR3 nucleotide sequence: TGTGCCAGCAGCTTTTTCCTAGCCCGGGACAGGGGGAATTACGAGCAGTACTTC.

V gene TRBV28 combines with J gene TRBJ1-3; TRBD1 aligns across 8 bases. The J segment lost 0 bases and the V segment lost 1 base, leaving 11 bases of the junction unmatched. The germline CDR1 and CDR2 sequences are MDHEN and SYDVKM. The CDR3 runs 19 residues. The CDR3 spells CASSLLVGAGGSSGNTIYF. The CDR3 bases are TGTGCCAGCAGTTTATTGGTTGGTGCAGGGGGCTCCTCTGGAAACACCATATATTTT.

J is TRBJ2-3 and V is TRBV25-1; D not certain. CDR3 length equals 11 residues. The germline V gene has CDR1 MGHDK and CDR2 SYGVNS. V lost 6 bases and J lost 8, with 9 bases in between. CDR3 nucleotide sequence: TGTGCCAGCAGCTTCGGTGGTACGCAGTATTTT. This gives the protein CASSFGGTQYF.

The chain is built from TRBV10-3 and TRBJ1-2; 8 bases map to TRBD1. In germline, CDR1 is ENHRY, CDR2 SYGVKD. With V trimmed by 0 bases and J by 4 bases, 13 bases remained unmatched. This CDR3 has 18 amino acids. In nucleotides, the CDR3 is TGTGCCATCAGTGAGTCCACCGAGGGACAGGCCAGACCCTATGGCTACACCTTC. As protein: CAISESTEGQARPYGYTF.

CDR3 DNA: TGTGCCAGCAGCCAAGATGTTGGTGGGAGCTCCTATAATTCACCCCTCCACTTT. Residues: CASSQDVGGSSYNSPLHF. J is TRBJ1-6 and V is TRBV4-2; the D is unclear. The CDR3 totals 18 residues. Trimming pared 0 bases from V and 0 bases from J, leaving 12 bases between. Germline V lookup: CDR1 LGHNA, CDR2 YNFKEQ.